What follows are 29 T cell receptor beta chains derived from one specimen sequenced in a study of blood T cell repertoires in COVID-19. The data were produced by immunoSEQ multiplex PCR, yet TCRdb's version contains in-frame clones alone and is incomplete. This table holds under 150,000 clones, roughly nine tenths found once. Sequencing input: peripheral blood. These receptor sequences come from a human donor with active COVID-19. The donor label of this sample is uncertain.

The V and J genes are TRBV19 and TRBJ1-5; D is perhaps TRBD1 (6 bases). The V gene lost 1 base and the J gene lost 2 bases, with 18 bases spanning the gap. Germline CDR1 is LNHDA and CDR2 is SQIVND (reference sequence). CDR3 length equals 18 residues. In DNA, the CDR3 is TGTGCCAGTAGTATAGGGGCTATGCGGGGGCGAGGCAATCAGCCCCAGCATTTT. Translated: CASSIGAMRGRGNQPQHF. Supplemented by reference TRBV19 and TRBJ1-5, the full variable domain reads DGGITQSPKYLFRKEGQNVTLSCEQNLNHDAMYWYRQDPGQGLRLIYYSQIVNDFQKGDIAEGYSVSREKKESFPLTVTSAQKNPTAFYLCASSIGAMRGRGNQPQHFGDGTRLSIL.

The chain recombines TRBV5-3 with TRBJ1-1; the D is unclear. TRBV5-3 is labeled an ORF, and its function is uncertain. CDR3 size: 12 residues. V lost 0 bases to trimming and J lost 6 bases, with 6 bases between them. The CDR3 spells CARSLDAAEAFF. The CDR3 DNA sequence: TGTGCCAGAAGCTTGGACGCGGCTGAAGCTTTCTTT.

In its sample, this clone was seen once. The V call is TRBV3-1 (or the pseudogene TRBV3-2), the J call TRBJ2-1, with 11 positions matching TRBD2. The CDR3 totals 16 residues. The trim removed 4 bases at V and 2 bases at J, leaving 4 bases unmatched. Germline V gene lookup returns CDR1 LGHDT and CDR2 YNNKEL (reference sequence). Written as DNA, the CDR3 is TGTGCCAGCAGCCCGTTAGCGGGGGGGCCCTACAATGAGCAGTTCTTC. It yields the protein CASSPLAGGPYNEQFF.

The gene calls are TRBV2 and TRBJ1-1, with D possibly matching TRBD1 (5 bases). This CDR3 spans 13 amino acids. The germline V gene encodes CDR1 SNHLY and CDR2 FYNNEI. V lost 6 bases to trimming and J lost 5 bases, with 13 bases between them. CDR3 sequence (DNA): TGTGCCAGCAGGGGGGAGGGTCGAACTGAAGCTTTCTTT. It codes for CASRGEGRTEAFF.

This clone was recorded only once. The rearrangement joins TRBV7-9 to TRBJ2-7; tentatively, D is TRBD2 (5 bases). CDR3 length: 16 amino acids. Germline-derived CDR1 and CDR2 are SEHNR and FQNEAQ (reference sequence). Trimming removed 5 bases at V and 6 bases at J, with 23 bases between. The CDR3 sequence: CASSNRGSLGSGEQYF. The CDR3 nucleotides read TGTGCCAGCAGCAACCGCGGGTCGCTAGGTTCCGGCGAGCAGTACTTC.

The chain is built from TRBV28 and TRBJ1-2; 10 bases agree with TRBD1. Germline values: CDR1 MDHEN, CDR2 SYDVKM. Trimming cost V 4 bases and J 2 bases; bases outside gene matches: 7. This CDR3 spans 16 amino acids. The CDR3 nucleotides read TGTGCCAGCAGTTCGGTTTCGGGACAGGGGAACTATGGCTACACCTTC. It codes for CASSSVSGQGNYGYTF.

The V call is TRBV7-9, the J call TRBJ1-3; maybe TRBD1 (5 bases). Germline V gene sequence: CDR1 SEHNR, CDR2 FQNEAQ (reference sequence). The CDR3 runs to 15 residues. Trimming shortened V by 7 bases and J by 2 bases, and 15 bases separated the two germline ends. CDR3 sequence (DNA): TGTGCCAGCACTTCAACCGGGGGGGCTGGAAACACCATATATTTT. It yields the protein CASTSTGGAGNTIYF.

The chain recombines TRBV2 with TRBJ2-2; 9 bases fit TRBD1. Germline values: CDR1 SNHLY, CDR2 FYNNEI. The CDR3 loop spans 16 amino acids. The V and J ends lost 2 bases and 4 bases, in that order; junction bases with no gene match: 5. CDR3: CASSESTGGPTGELFF. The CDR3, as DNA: TGTGCCAGCAGTGAATCGACAGGGGGTCCCACCGGGGAGCTGTTTTTT.

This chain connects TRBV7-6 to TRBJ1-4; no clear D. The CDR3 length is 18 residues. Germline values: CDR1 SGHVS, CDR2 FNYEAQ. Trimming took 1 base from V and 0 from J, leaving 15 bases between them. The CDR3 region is CASSLGQTIPATNEKLFF. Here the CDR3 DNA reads TGTGCCAGCAGCTTAGGGCAGACAATTCCTGCAACTAATGAAAAACTGTTTTTT.

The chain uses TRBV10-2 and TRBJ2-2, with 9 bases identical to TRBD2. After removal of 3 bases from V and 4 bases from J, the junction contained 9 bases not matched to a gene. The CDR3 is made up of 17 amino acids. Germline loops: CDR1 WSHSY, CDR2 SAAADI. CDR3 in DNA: TGCGCCAGCAGTGATTTAGGCGGGGGGGCCGCCACCGGGGAGCTGTTTTTT. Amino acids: CASSDLGGGAATGELFF.

The CDR3 spells CASSRDRVNEQYF. CDR3 nucleotide sequence: TGTGCCAGCAGCCGGGACAGGGTAAACGAGCAGTACTTC. The chain employs TRBV7-2 and TRBJ2-7, with 9 bases fitting TRBD1. This CDR3 spans 13 amino acids. Germline V gives CDR1 SGHTA, CDR2 FQGNSA. V trimming: 5 bases; J trimming: 5 bases; junction bases outside the gene matches: 4. The complete variable domain, with remaining parts taken from reference TRBV7-2 and TRBJ2-7, reads GAGVSQSPSNKVTEKGKDVELRCDPISGHTALYWYRQSLGQGLEFLIYFQGNSAPDKSGLPSDRFSAERTGGSVSTLTIQRTQQEDSAVYLCASSRDRVNEQYFGPGTRLTVT.

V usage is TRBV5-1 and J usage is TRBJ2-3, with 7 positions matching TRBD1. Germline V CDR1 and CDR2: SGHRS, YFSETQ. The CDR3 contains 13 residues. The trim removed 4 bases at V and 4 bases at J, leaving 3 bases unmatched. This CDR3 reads CASSRQGPDTQYF. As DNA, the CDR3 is TGCGCCAGCAGCCGACAGGGACCAGATACGCAGTATTTT.

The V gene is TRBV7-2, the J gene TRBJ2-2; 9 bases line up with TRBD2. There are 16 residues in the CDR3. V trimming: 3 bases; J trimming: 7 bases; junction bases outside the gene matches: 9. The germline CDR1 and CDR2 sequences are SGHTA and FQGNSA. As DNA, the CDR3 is TGTGCCAGCAGCTTTTGGTTGGCGGGGGGGCGCGGGGAGCTGTTTTTT. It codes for CASSFWLAGGRGELFF.

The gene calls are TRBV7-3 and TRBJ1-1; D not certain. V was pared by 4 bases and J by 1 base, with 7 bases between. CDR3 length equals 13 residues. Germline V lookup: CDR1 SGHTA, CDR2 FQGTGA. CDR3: CASSSPGNTEAFF. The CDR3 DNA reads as TGTGCCAGCAGCTCGCCCGGGAACACTGAAGCTTTCTTT.

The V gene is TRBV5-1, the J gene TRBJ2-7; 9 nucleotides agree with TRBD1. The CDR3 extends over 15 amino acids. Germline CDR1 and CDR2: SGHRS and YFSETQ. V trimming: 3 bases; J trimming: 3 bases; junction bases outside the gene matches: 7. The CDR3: CASSSPDRGVYEQYF. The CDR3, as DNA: TGCGCCAGCAGCTCTCCGGACAGGGGCGTCTACGAGCAGTACTTC. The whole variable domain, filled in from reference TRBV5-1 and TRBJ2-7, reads KAGVTQTPRYLIKTRGQQVTLSCSPISGHRSVSWYQQTPGQGLQFLFEYFSETQRNKGNFPGRFSGRQFSNSRSEMNVSTLELGDSALYLCASSSPDRGVYEQYFGPGTRLTVT.

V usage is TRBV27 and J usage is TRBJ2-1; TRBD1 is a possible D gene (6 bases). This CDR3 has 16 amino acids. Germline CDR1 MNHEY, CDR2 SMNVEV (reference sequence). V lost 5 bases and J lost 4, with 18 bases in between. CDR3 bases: TGTGCCAGCAGTACCCGGACAGTTTACCCGTACAATGAGCAGTTCTTC. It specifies CASSTRTVYPYNEQFF.

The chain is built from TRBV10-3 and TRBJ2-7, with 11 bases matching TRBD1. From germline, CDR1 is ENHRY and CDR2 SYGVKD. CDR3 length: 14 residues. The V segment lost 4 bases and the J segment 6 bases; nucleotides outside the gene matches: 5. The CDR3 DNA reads TGTGCCATCAGTGGGCCGGGACAGGGGGGCGAGCAGTACTTC. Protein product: CAISGPGQGGEQYF.

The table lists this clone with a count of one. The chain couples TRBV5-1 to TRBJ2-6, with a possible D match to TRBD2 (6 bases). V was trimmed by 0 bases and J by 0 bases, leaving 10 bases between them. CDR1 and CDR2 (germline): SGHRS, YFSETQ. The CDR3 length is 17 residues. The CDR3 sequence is CASSLGGATSGANVLTF. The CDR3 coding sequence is TGCGCCAGCAGCTTGGGCGGGGCCACCTCTGGGGCCAACGTCCTGACTTTC.

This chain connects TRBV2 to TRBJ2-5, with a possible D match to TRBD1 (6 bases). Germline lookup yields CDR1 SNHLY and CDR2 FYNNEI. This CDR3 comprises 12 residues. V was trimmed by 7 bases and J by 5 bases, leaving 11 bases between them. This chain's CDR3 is CASIGQMETQYF. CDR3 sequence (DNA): TGTGCCAGCATTGGACAGATGGAGACCCAGTACTTC. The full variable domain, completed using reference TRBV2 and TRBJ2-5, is EPEVTQTPSHQVTQMGQEVILRCVPISNHLYFYWYRQILGQKVEFLVSFYNNEISEKSEIFDDQFSVERPDGSNFTLKIRSTKLEDSAMYFCASIGQMETQYFGPGTRLLVL.

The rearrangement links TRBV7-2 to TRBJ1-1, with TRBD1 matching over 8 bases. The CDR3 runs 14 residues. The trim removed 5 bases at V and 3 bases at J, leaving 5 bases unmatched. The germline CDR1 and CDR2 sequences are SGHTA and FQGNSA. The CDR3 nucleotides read TGTGCCAGCAGCGCACAGGGGGGGGACACTGAAGCTTTCTTT. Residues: CASSAQGGDTEAFF.

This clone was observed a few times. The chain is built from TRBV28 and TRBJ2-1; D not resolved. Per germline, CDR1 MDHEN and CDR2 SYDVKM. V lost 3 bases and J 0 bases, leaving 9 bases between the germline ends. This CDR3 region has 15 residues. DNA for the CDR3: TGTGCCAGCAGTTTTGGCCGGAGCTCCTACAATGAGCAGTTCTTC. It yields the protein CASSFGRSSYNEQFF.

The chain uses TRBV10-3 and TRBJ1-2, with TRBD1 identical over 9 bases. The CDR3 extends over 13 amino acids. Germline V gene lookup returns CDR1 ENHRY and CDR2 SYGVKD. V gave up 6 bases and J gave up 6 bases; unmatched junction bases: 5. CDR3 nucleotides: TGTGCCATCAGGTCCACAGGGGGCGATGGCTACACCTTC. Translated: CAIRSTGGDGYTF.

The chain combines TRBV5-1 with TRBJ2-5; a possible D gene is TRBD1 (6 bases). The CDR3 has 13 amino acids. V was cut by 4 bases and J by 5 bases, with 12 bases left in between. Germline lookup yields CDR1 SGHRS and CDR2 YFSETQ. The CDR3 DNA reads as TGCGCCAGCAGCCTACAGGGCTCGGAGACCCAGTACTTC. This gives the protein CASSLQGSETQYF.

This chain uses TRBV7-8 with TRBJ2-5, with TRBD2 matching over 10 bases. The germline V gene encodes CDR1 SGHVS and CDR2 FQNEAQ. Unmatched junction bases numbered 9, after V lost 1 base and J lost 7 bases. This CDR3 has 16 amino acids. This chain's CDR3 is CASSLVRTSGVGTQYF. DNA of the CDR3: TGTGCCAGCAGCTTAGTCCGGACTAGCGGTGTAGGGACCCAGTACTTC.

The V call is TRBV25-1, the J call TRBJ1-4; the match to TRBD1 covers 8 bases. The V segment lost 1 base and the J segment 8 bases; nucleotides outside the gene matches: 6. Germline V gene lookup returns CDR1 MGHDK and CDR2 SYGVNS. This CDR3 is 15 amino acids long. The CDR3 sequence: CASSELTGVVEKLFF. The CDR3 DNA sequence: TGTGCCAGCAGTGAATTGACAGGGGTTGTGGAAAAACTGTTTTTT.

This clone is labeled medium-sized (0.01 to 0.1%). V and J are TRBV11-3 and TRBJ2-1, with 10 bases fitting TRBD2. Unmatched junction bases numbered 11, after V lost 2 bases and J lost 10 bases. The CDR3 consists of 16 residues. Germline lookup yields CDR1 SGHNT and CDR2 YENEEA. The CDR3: CASSLRGSFSGGEQFF. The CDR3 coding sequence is TGTGCCAGCAGCTTAAGAGGGTCGTTTAGCGGGGGGGAGCAGTTCTTC.

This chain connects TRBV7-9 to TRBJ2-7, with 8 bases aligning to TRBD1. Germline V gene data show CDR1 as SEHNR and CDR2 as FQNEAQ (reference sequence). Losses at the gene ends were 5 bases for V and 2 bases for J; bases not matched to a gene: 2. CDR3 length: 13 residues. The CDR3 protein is CASSGQGPYEQYF. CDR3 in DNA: TGTGCCAGCAGCGGACAGGGTCCCTACGAGCAGTACTTC.

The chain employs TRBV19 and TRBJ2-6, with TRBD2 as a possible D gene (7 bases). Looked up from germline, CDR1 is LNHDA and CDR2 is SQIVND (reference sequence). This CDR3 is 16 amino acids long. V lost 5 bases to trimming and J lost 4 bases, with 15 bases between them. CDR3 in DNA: TGTGCCAGTAGTCAAGGGGGGGCTGCGGGGGCCAACGTCCTGACTTTC. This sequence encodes CASSQGGAAGANVLTF.

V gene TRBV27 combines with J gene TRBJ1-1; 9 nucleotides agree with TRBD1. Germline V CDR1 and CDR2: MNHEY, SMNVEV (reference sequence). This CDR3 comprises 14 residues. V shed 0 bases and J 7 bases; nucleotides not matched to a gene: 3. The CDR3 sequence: CASSLSGGQGEAFF. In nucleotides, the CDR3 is TGTGCCAGCAGTTTATCGGGGGGACAGGGTGAAGCTTTCTTT.